The present TCR beta chain was sequenced within a study of T cell responses to AZD1222 COVID-19 vaccine (dated by TCRdb to the early 2020s). In the study overall: A total of around 240 trial participants underwent TCR sequencing, of whom around 210 had received two doses of AZD1222 and about 26 had received two doses of the MenACWY control vaccine. Trial participants were enrolled into age subgroups of 18-55, 56-69 and 70-plus years, which contained 148, 28 and 57 TCR-sequenced participants, respectively.

The time point label here, explained by the study, means: about 28 days (+/-7) after the second vaccine dose. AZD1222 recipients whose second dose came at about 4 weeks and those whose second dose came at about 12 weeks were combined into one group, since spike-specific TCR depth and breadth did not differ between the two schedules. Samples from vaccinated people were obtained from the UK trials COV001 and COV002, which included a single-blind randomized controlled phase 2/3 trial of AZD1222 (ChAdOx1 nCoV-19) in healthy adults. Trial participant PBMC samples were collected at day 0 and day 28 after the second dose for TCRbeta chain sequencing. The study at large found these results: A significant rise in spike-specific TCR breadth and depth was observed after two AZD1222 doses relative to day 0 and relative to MenACWY recipients. In the small 56-69-year group, the increase in depth fell short of significance, most likely because of low power. Because no samples from the day 14 peak response were available, repertoires could be characterized only after the peak T cell response. Conclusions about previously exposed vaccinees were limited because only a handful of AZD1222 recipients were SARS-CoV-2 seropositive at baseline. Epitopes outside the regions mutated in the B.1.351 and B.1.1.7 variants were reportedly recognized by nearly half of the unique spike-specific TCRs. The whole spike protein was spanned by vaccine-associated CD4 TCRs, and dominant responses were seen in regions 160-218 and 743-854. Participants were mostly white British and included more females than males, and it was suggested by the authors that clonal diversity may have been underestimated.

Including cysteine and phenylalanine, the CDR3 has 15 amino acids. Only CDR3 DNA is held: 45 bases, read in frame from base 1. Looking up the germline V gene yields CDR1 MNHEY and CDR2 SVGAGI. Germline trimming amounts to 6 bases on V and 6 bases on J, with 11 as the count of junction bases outside the gene matches. As concerns this clone: Its specific antigen is unknown. No quality values exist for individual bases; no much larger clone is one base distant.

The CDR3 regions of human TCRbeta chains were subjected to immunosequencing. The authors' analysis ran thus. TCRs in the repertoires were matched against a reference library of SARS-CoV-2-specific TCRs that had been generated with the MIRA antigen-specificity platform. Breadth meant the fraction of unique TCRs that were SARS-CoV-2-associated, whereas depth meant the fraction of total T cells that were SARS-CoV-2-associated. Each spike-specific TCR was assigned to its reactive spike region and to a CD4 or CD8 class using the MIRA data. Log10-transformed breadth and depth values were compared by one-way ANOVA with Sidak's multiple comparisons tests. TCRdb re-hosts the immuneACCESS table, in-frame sequences only. Its copies lack some clones; in the studies checked, an unresolved V gene accounts for under half of them, and the cause for the rest is not known. The DNA was the basis for D and trimming; V, J and clone size are from that table. The sample includes about 120,000 clones, with 90% to 95% observed a single time. Less than 6% of the sample is taken by the ten largest.

The V and J genes are TRBV6-5 and TRBJ2-7; 10 bases in the middle match TRBD1. The sequence derives from an adult who received the AZD1222 COVID-19 vaccine. Material: peripheral blood, obtained 28 days after the second AZD1222 dose. The CDR3 protein is CASRISGTGVSEQYF. The nucleotide sequence is TGTGCCAGCAGAATCTCCGGGACAGGGGTAAGCGAGCAGTACTTC.